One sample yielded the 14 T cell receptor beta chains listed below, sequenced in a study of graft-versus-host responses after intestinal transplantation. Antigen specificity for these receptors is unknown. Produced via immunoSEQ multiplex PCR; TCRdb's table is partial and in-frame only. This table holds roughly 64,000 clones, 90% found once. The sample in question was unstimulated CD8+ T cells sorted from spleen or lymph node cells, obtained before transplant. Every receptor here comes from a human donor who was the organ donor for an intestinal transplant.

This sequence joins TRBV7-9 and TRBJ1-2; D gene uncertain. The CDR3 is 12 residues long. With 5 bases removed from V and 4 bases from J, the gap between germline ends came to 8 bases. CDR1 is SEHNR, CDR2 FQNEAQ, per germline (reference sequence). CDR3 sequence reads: CASSPGLYGYTF. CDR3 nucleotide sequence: TGTGCCAGCAGCCCCGGACTCTATGGCTACACCTTC.

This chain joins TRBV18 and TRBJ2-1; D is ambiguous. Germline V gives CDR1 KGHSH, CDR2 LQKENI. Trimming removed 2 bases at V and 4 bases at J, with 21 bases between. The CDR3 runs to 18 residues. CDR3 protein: CASSPSDQTRLQYNEQFF. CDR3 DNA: TGTGCCAGCTCACCATCTGACCAGACCAGACTCCAATACAATGAGCAGTTCTTC.

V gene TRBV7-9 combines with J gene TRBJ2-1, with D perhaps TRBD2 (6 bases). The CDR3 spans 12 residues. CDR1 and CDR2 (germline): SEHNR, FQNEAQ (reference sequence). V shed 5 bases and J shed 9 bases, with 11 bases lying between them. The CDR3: CASSHGSGEQFF. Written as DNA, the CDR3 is TGTGCCAGCAGCCATGGTAGCGGTGAGCAGTTCTTC.

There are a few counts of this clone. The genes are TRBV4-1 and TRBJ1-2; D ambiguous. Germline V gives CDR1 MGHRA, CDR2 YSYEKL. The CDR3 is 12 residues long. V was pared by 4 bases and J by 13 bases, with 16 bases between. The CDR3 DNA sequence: TGCGCCAGCAGCCGAGGAGGGTTAGGGAGCACCTTC. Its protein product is CASSRGGLGSTF.

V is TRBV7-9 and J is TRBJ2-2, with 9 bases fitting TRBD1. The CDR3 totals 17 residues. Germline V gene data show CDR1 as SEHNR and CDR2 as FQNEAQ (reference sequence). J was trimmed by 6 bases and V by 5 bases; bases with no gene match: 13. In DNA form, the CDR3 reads TGTGCCAGCAGCCCCCCTCTTGGGGACAGGGATCCCGGGGAGCTGTTTTTT. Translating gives CASSPPLGDRDPGELFF.

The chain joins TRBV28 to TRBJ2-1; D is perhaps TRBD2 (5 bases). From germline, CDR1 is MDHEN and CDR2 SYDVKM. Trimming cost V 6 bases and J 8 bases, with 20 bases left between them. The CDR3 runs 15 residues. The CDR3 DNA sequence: TGTGCCAGCAGCACTCCCCTAGGTCGCGGGTATGAGCAGTTCTTC. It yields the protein CASSTPLGRGYEQFF.

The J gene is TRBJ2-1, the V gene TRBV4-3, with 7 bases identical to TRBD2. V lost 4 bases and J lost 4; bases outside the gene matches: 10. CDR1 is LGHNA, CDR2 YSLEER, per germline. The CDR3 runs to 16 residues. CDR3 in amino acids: CASSPKGLAEYNEQFF. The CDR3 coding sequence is TGCGCCAGCAGCCCCAAGGGGCTAGCGGAGTACAATGAGCAGTTCTTC.

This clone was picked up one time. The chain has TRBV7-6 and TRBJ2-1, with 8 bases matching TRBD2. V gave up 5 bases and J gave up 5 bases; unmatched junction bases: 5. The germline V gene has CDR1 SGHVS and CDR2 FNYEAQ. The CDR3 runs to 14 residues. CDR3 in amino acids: CASSPFSGDNEQFF. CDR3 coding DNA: TGTGCCAGCAGCCCCTTTAGCGGGGACAATGAGCAGTTCTTC. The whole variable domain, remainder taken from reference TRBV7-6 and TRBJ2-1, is GAGVSQSPRYKVTKRGQDVALRCDPISGHVSLYWYRQALGQGPEFLTYFNYEAQQDKSGLPNDRFSAERPEGSISTLTIQRTEQRDSAMYRCASSPFSGDNEQFFGPGTRLTVL.

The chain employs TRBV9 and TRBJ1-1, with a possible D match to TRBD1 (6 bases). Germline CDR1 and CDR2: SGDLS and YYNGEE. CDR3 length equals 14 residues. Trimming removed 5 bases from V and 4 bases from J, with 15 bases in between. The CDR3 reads CASSVGGPGTEAFF. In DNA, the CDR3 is TGTGCCAGCAGTGTCGGGGGGCCAGGCACTGAAGCTTTCTTT.

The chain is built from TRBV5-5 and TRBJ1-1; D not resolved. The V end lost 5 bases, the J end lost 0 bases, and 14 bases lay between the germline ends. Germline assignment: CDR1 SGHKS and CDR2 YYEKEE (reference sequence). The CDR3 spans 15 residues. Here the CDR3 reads CASSHPRSMNTEAFF. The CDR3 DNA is TGTGCCAGCAGTCACCCCAGAAGTATGAACACTGAAGCTTTCTTT.

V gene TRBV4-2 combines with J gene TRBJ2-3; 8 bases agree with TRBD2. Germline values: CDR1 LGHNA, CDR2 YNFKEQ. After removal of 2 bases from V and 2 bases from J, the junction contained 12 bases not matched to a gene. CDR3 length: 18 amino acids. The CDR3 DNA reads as TGTGCCAGCAGCCAATTCCGGGAGGGAACGTTTATCACAGATACGCAGTATTTT. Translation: CASSQFREGTFITDTQYF.

The CDR3 DNA follows: TGTGCCAGCAGCCAGACAGGGGGTGGGGAGCTGTTTTTT. It is translated as CASSQTGGGELFF. The V call is TRBV9, the J call TRBJ2-2; 9 nucleotides agree with TRBD1. Trimming removed 4 bases from V and 8 bases from J; junction bases left unmatched: 3. Germline CDR1 SGDLS, CDR2 YYNGEE. The CDR3 covers 13 residues.

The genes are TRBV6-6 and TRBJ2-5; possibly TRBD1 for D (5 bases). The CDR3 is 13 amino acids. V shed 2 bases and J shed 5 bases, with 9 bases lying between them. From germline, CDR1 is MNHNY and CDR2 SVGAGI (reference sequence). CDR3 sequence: CASSYRGLETQYF. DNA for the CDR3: TGTGCCAGCAGTTACAGGGGTTTGGAGACCCAGTACTTC.

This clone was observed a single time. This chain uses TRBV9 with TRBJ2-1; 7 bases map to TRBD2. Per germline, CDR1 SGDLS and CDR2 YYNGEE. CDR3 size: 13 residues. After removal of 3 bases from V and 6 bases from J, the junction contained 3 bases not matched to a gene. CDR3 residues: CASSAWTSNEQFF. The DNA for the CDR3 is TGTGCCAGCAGCGCCTGGACTAGCAATGAGCAGTTCTTC. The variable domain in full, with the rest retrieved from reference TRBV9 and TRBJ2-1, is DSGVTQTPKHLITATGQRVTLRCSPRSGDLSVYWYQQSLDQGLQFLIQYYNGEERAKGNILERFSAQQFPDLHSELNLSSLELGDSALYFCASSAWTSNEQFFGPGTRLTVL.